What follows are 15 T cell receptor beta chains derived from one specimen sequenced in a study of blood T cell repertoires in COVID-19. Repertoires were generated with immunoSEQ multiplex PCR, while TCRdb's copy carries only in-frame clones and drops some. The profile shows over 400,000 clones, approximately 85% of them singletons. Sequenced sample: peripheral blood. The receptors come from a human donor in a cohort sampled during active COVID-19.

The chain joins TRBV7-2 to TRBJ2-1; 7 bases line up with TRBD2. The CDR3 consists of 15 residues. Trimming took 2 bases from V and 5 from J; bases not matched to a gene: 6. CDR1 and CDR2 (germline): SGHTA, FQGNSA. The CDR3 reads CASSLSLAVNNEQFF. The DNA for the CDR3 is TGTGCCAGCAGCTTATCCCTAGCGGTTAACAATGAGCAGTTCTTC.

The V gene is TRBV11-3, the J gene TRBJ2-1; D remains unclear. V was pared by 5 bases and J by 10 bases, with 15 bases between. The CDR3 loop spans 13 amino acids. Germline values: CDR1 SGHNT, CDR2 YENEEA. The CDR3 sequence is CASSEAHRWEQFF. In DNA form, the CDR3 reads TGTGCCAGCAGCGAGGCACATAGGTGGGAGCAGTTCTTC.

This sequence joins TRBV9 and TRBJ1-1; the match to TRBD1 covers 9 bases. There are 15 residues in the CDR3. V lost 2 bases, J lost 2 bases, and 4 bases stayed unmatched. Germline CDR1 is SGDLS and CDR2 is YYNGEE. CDR3 in amino acids: CASSVRQGGNTEAFF. The CDR3 bases are TGTGCCAGCAGCGTTCGACAGGGGGGTAACACTGAAGCTTTCTTT. Combining the CDR3 with reference TRBV9 and TRBJ1-1 gives the whole variable domain DSGVTQTPKHLITATGQRVTLRCSPRSGDLSVYWYQQSLDQGLQFLIQYYNGEERAKGNILERFSAQQFPDLHSELNLSSLELGDSALYFCASSVRQGGNTEAFFGQGTRLTVV.

CDR3 coding DNA: TGTGCCAGCAGCCAATGGGCGGGAGTAGCCAAAAACATTCAGTACTTC. Its translation: CASSQWAGVAKNIQYF. This rearrangement joins TRBV3-1 (or the pseudogene TRBV3-2) to TRBJ2-4; 7 nucleotides agree with TRBD2. Looked up from germline, CDR1 is LGHDT and CDR2 is YNNKEL (reference sequence). J lost 0 bases, V lost 2 bases, and 4 bases had no gene match. The CDR3 runs 16 residues.

The chain has TRBV11-3 and TRBJ2-1, with TRBD2 matching over 7 bases. Germline V gene sequence: CDR1 SGHNT, CDR2 YENEEA. Losses at the gene ends were 1 base for V and 5 bases for J; bases not matched to a gene: 8. The CDR3 contains 16 residues. The CDR3 DNA reads TGTGCCAGCAGCTTAGTTCGGGGCGGGAGCCACAATGAGCAGTTCTTC. Its protein product is CASSLVRGGSHNEQFF.

This chain joins TRBV7-3 and TRBJ2-1; D not resolved. This CDR3 has 13 amino acids. With 2 bases removed from V and 8 bases from J, the gap between germline ends came to 10 bases. The germline CDR1 and CDR2 sequences are SGHTA and FQGTGA. CDR3: CASSLGQQDEQFF. CDR3 DNA sequence: TGTGCCAGCAGCTTAGGCCAGCAGGATGAGCAGTTCTTC. Together with reference TRBV7-3 and TRBJ2-1, the CDR3 gives the full variable domain: GAGVSQTPSNKVTEKGKYVELRCDPISGHTALYWYRQSLGQGPEFLIYFQGTGAADDSGLPNDRFFAVRPEGSVSTLKIQRTERGDSAVYLCASSLGQQDEQFFGPGTRLTVL.

The chain joins TRBV28 to TRBJ1-1; a weak D match, TRBD1 (5 bases). Germline V gives CDR1 MDHEN, CDR2 SYDVKM. The CDR3 is 13 amino acids. Between the trimmed V and J ends, which lost 7 bases and 2 bases, there was a span of 11 bases. In DNA, the CDR3 is TGTGCCAGCACCCAACGGACAAACACTGAAGCTTTCTTT. It is translated as CASTQRTNTEAFF.

CDR3 nucleotides: TGTGCCAGCAGCTTAGCCGGTCTAGTCAGCTACGAGCAGTACTTC. This encodes CASSLAGLVSYEQYF. This chain links TRBV7-2 with TRBJ2-7, with D unclear. There are 15 residues in the CDR3. The germline V gene has CDR1 SGHTA and CDR2 FQGNSA. V gave up 0 bases and J gave up 3 bases, with 12 bases separating them.

This rearrangement joins TRBV6-5 to TRBJ2-5; weak D call: TRBD2 (6 bases). Trimming took off 6 bases at V and 3 bases at J, with 17 bases between the two ends. The length of the CDR3 is 15 residues. Germline CDR1 MNHEY, CDR2 SVGAGI. CDR3 region: CASRGRGSQEETQYF. The CDR3 DNA sequence: TGTGCCAGCAGGGGGCGGGGTTCTCAAGAAGAGACCCAGTACTTC.

The V gene is TRBV5-1, the J gene TRBJ2-1, with 7 positions matching TRBD2. Germline CDR1 is SGHRS and CDR2 is YFSETQ. V shed 2 bases and J 3 bases; nucleotides not matched to a gene: 5. The length of the CDR3 is 15 residues. The CDR3, as DNA: TGCGCCAGCAGCTTACTAGCGTCTAACTACAATGAGCAGTTCTTC. This gives the protein CASSLLASNYNEQFF.

The rearrangement uses TRBV5-8 and TRBJ2-7, with TRBD1 identical over 7 bases. This CDR3 is 15 amino acids long. Trimming at V came to 0 bases and at J to 5 bases, leaving 8 bases not matched to a gene. Germline assignment: CDR1 SGHTS and CDR2 YDEGEE. This CDR3 reads CASSLEGQTFDEQYF. In DNA form, the CDR3 reads TGTGCCAGCAGCTTGGAGGGACAGACCTTCGACGAGCAGTACTTC.

The genes are TRBV28 and TRBJ2-7; D is unresolved. Trimming cost V 3 bases and J 6 bases, with 6 bases left between them. The germline V gene encodes CDR1 MDHEN and CDR2 SYDVKM. The length of the CDR3 is 11 residues. The CDR3 DNA sequence: TGTGCCAGCAGTTTGGCGGTCGAGCAGTACTTC. This codes for CASSLAVEQYF.

The chain employs TRBV2 and TRBJ2-5; TRBD1 agrees at 12 bases. The J segment lost 7 bases and the V segment lost 6 bases, leaving 3 bases of the junction unmatched. This CDR3 region has 13 residues. Germline CDR1 and CDR2: SNHLY and FYNNEI. CDR3 sequence reads: CASRGQGAGTQYF. In DNA form, the CDR3 reads TGTGCCAGCAGGGGACAGGGGGCAGGGACCCAGTACTTC.

The CDR3 nucleotides read TGTGCCACCAGTGACTTAGCGGGAGTCGCCGGGGAGCTGTTTTTT. It yields the protein CATSDLAGVAGELFF. J is TRBJ2-2 and V is TRBV24-1; 9 bases align to TRBD2. The CDR3 loop spans 15 amino acids. V lost 4 bases to trimming and J lost 6 bases; unmatched junction nucleotides: 5. Germline V lookup: CDR1 KGHDR, CDR2 SFDVKD.

This clone has a single count. The same CDR3 arises from other DNA sequences in this sample as well. This chain uses TRBV30 with TRBJ1-2; D ambiguous. CDR3 length: 12 amino acids. CDR1 and CDR2 from the germline V gene are GTSNPN and SVGIG (reference sequence). V was trimmed by 1 base and J by 5 bases, leaving 8 bases between them. CDR3 DNA sequence: TGTGCCTGGAGTGGCGGGTCTTATGGCTACACCTTC. Amino acid sequence: CAWSGGSYGYTF.